This TCR beta chain was recovered during a study of shared clonotypes between healthy human individuals. Background on the study: Per-donor plates numbered three CD4 naive, three CD4 memory, two CD8 naive and one CD8 memory.

The J segment lost 7 bases and the V segment lost 6 bases, leaving 9 bases of the junction unmatched. Germline values: CDR1 SQVTM, CDR2 ANQGSEA. The CDR3 contains 14 residues. Points from the study as a whole: Few donors limited the genetic and exposure-history diversity represented. Only blood was sampled; tissue repertoires likely differ.

The assay was immunoSEQ multiplex PCR, and TCRdb's table has in-frame clones only and misses some. This sample has millions of clones, with about 92% found just once. In regard to this clone: Its cognate antigen is unknown.

Sequencing was done on a sample of naive CD4+ T cells from PBMCs. As for subset: CD45RA+ positively selected. The sequence came from a man aged 18 to 35 in good health. Some clones in this sample may be carry-over from other donors' samples. The chain recombines TRBV29-1 with TRBJ2-3; 11 bases are a match to TRBD1. CDR3 region: CSVESGTGGYTQYF. The CDR3 region has the DNA TGCAGCGTGGAATCCGGGACAGGGGGTTATACGCAGTATTTT.